This entry lists 24 T cell receptor beta chains sequenced from one sample in a study of regulatory T cells in long-lasting Graves disease. The authors built TCR beta libraries using iRepertoire HTBI primers and Arm-PCR of CDR3 regions. MiXCR, run by TCRdb on the multiplex PCR reads, gives a single entry per CDR3 protein. Of approximately 360,000 distinct CDR3 sequences listed, about 10% are singletons. Time point specified: newly diagnosed GD, antithyroid drugs for less than 3 months. Following extraction of RNA from PBMCs, that RNA was used to make the TCR library. These sequences were also reported in another study, on T cells in Graves' hyperthyroidism and ophthalmopathy.

Sequences were derived from peripheral blood mononuclear cells (PBMCs), sampled at new diagnosis, from a patient treated with antithyroid drugs. The receptors were sampled from a woman aged 18-29 years with Graves disease.

At least ten counts were recorded for this clonotype. The rearrangement uses TRBV7-8 and TRBJ2-2; 7 nucleotides line up with TRBD1. V shed 5 bases, J shed 8 bases, and the junction held 11 bases outside the gene matches. Per the germline V gene, CDR1 is SGHVS and CDR2 is FQNEAQ. The CDR3 is 15 amino acids. The CDR3 DNA reads TGTGCCAGCAGCCCCGGGACAGCAAGTCTGGGGGAGCTGTTTTTT. It yields the protein CASSPGTASLGELFF.

The table lists this clonotype with many counts. CDR3 coding DNA: TGTGCCAGCAGTCGGGGCCGAGGCTATGGCTACACCTTC. Translated, it gives CASSRGRGYGYTF. The chain couples TRBV27 to TRBJ1-2, with D possibly TRBD1 on 5 matching bases. The germline V gene has CDR1 MNHEY and CDR2 SMNVEV (reference sequence). The V end lost 5 bases, the J end lost 4 bases, and 11 bases lay between the germline ends. This CDR3 has 13 residues.

This clonotype was counted at least ten times. The V and J genes are TRBV28 and TRBJ2-1; a possible D gene is TRBD2 (6 bases). The CDR3 totals 15 residues. CDR1 is MDHEN, CDR2 SYDVKM, per germline. Trimming stripped 6 bases from V and 4 bases from J, with 16 bases between. CDR3 region: CASRRYSGLYNEQFF. CDR3 coding DNA: TGTGCCAGCAGACGATATTCGGGACTTTACAATGAGCAGTTCTTC.

This clonotype has at least ten counts. V usage is TRBV13 and J usage is TRBJ2-3; no clear D gene. With 6 bases removed from V and 3 bases from J, the gap between germline ends came to 13 bases. The CDR3 runs to 14 residues. Per the germline V gene, CDR1 is PRHDT and CDR2 is FYEKMQ (reference sequence). The CDR3 DNA sequence: TGTGCCAGCAGTCCGAACTTGGGAACAGATACGCAGTATTTT. It yields the protein CASSPNLGTDTQYF.

This clonotype was seen ten or more times. This chain connects TRBV11-2 to TRBJ1-5, with D possibly matching TRBD1 (5 bases). This CDR3 has 16 amino acids. V was trimmed by 5 bases and J by 6 bases, leaving 20 bases between them. Germline V gives CDR1 SGHAT, CDR2 FQNNGV. The CDR3 coding sequence is TGTGCCAGCAGCCTCGGTCCGACGGGGCTGAGTCAGCCCCAGCATTTT. This gives the protein CASSLGPTGLSQPQHF.

The rearrangement joins TRBV7-9 to TRBJ2-5; 12 positions match TRBD1. The J segment lost 5 bases and the V segment lost 7 bases, leaving 20 bases of the junction unmatched. Germline assignment: CDR1 SEHNR and CDR2 FQNEAQ (reference sequence). The CDR3 length is 19 residues. CDR3 sequence: CASIPIPGQGARGVETQYF. The CDR3 bases are TGTGCCAGCATCCCAATTCCGGGACAGGGGGCGCGAGGAGTGGAGACCCAGTACTTC.

The CDR3 DNA reads as TGCAGCGTCGGACAGGGTTATGGCTACACCTTC. Translating it yields CSVGQGYGYTF. The V call is TRBV29-1, the J call TRBJ1-2; the match to TRBD1 covers 8 bases. With 6 bases clipped from V and 5 bases from J, the junction kept 2 bases outside the gene matches. The CDR3 loop spans 11 amino acids. Germline loops: CDR1 SQVTM, CDR2 ANQGSEA.

This clonotype was observed a few times. The chain combines TRBV14 with TRBJ1-2; no definite D call. The CDR3 consists of 15 residues. Per the germline V gene, CDR1 is SGHDN and CDR2 is FVKESK. Trimming removed 1 base at V and 5 bases at J, with 14 bases between. CDR3 DNA: TGTGCCAGCAGCCAAGCGGTCGGTTATCCATATGGCTACACCTTC. This encodes CASSQAVGYPYGYTF.

This clonotype occurred many times. The rearrangement joins TRBV18 to TRBJ2-1; D is unclear. V lost 1 base and J 10 bases, leaving 11 bases between the germline ends. This CDR3 region has 13 residues. Germline CDR1 is KGHSH and CDR2 is LQKENI. Here the CDR3 reads CASSPLGRLEQFF. The CDR3 region has the DNA TGTGCCAGCTCACCACTGGGTCGCCTCGAGCAGTTCTTC.

This clonotype was observed at least ten times. The gene calls are TRBV7-2 and TRBJ1-3; D gene ambiguous. There are 14 residues in the CDR3. V lost 5 bases to trimming and J lost 2 bases, with 10 bases between them. Germline lookup yields CDR1 SGHTA and CDR2 FQGNSA. The CDR3 DNA is TGTGCCAGCAGCCGCACTCATACTGGAAACACCATATATTTT. Translating gives CASSRTHTGNTIYF. Using reference TRBV7-2 and TRBJ1-3 for the parts outside the CDR3, the full variable domain is GAGVSQSPSNKVTEKGKDVELRCDPISGHTALYWYRQSLGQGLEFLIYFQGNSAPDKSGLPSDRFSAERTGGSVSTLTIQRTQQEDSAVYLCASSRTHTGNTIYFGEGSWLTVV.

The V call is TRBV7-9, the J call TRBJ2-1, with 7 nucleotides matching TRBD1. Germline CDR1 reads SEHNR; CDR2 reads FQNEAQ (reference sequence). The J segment lost 4 bases and the V segment lost 5 bases, leaving 11 bases of the junction unmatched. The CDR3 spans 16 residues. The CDR3 here is CASSPIGQANYNEQFF. The CDR3 DNA follows: TGTGCCAGCAGCCCCATCGGACAGGCCAATTACAATGAGCAGTTCTTC.

This clonotype was detected many times. The chain has TRBV9 and TRBJ2-5; D remains ambiguous. Trimming removed 0 bases from V and 1 base from J, with 10 bases in between. This CDR3 region has 15 residues. Germline CDR1 and CDR2: SGDLS and YYNGEE. As DNA, the CDR3 is TGTGCCAGCAGCGTAGGGGTCCTTCCCCAAGAGACCCAGTACTTC. This gives the protein CASSVGVLPQETQYF.

This clonotype appeared many times. J is TRBJ2-7 and V is TRBV6-2 or TRBV6-3; 8 nucleotides align to TRBD2. The V gene's germline CDR1 is MNHEY and CDR2 SVGEGT. The CDR3 has 16 residues. Unmatched junction bases numbered 8, after V lost 2 bases and J lost 2 bases. This CDR3 is CASSYPRLAPTYEQYF. DNA for the CDR3: TGTGCCAGCAGTTACCCGAGACTAGCGCCTACCTACGAGCAGTACTTC.

This clonotype was seen ten or more times. The CDR3 nucleotides are TGTGCCACCAGCAGTAGTGGGGCAGGGAGCACCGGGGAGCTGTTTTTT. It translates to CATSSSGAGSTGELFF. The chain recombines TRBV15 with TRBJ2-2, with D perhaps assigned TRBD1 or TRBD2 (5 bases each). Trimming took off 3 bases at V and 4 bases at J, with 15 bases between the two ends. The CDR3 contains 16 residues. Germline V gene lookup returns CDR1 LNHNV and CDR2 YYDKDF (reference sequence).

This clonotype turned up a few times. V usage is TRBV7-2 and J usage is TRBJ2-7; D not resolved. From germline, CDR1 is SGHTA and CDR2 FQGNSA. Trimming left V 4 bases short and J 1 base short, with 8 bases between. This CDR3 spans 13 amino acids. The CDR3 loop is CASSSDFSYEQYF. In DNA form, the CDR3 reads TGTGCCAGCAGCTCCGATTTTTCCTACGAGCAGTACTTC.

The chain carries TRBV14 and TRBJ2-1; no firm D call. This CDR3 contains 15 residues. V lost 1 base, J lost 0 bases, and 7 bases lay in between. CDR1 is SGHDN and CDR2 is FVKESK in the germline V gene. The chain's CDR3 is CASSQAPSSYNEQFF. For the CDR3, the DNA is TGTGCCAGCAGCCAAGCCCCAAGCTCCTACAATGAGCAGTTCTTC.

In its sample, this clonotype was seen many times. The V call is TRBV29-1, the J call TRBJ1-1; the D gene is possibly TRBD1 (5 bases). With 4 bases removed from V and 4 bases from J, the gap between germline ends came to 16 bases. The CDR3 loop spans 14 amino acids. Germline V gives CDR1 SQVTM, CDR2 ANQGSEA. The DNA for the CDR3 is TGCAGCGTTGCCTCACGCGGGGCTGGCACTGAAGCTTTCTTT. The encoded protein is CSVASRGAGTEAFF. The entire variable domain, with the rest obtained from reference TRBV29-1 and TRBJ1-1, is as follows: SAVISQKPSRDICQRGTSLTIQCQVDSQVTMMFWYRQQPGQSLTLIATANQGSEATYESGFVIDKFPISRPNLTFSTLTVSNMSPEDSSIYLCSVASRGAGTEAFFGQGTRLTVV.

The V call is TRBV10-2, the J call TRBJ2-1; D is ambiguous. The CDR3 has 14 amino acids. The germline V gene has CDR1 WSHSY and CDR2 SAAADI. Trimming removed 7 bases at V and 2 bases at J, with 12 bases between. Here the CDR3 DNA reads TGCGCCAGCACCCTTACTTTTCCCTACAATGAGCAGTTCTTC. It specifies CASTLTFPYNEQFF.

This clonotype was counted many times. The chain is built from TRBV5-1 and TRBJ2-5; no firm D call. The germline V gene has CDR1 SGHRS and CDR2 YFSETQ. V shed 0 bases and J shed 2 bases, with 11 bases lying between them. The CDR3 extends over 15 amino acids. The CDR3 protein is CASSLDEAAQETQYF. The CDR3 DNA reads TGCGCCAGCAGCTTGGATGAGGCAGCGCAAGAGACCCAGTACTTC.

The genes are TRBV19 and TRBJ2-1; TRBD2 agrees at 11 bases. The V gene's germline CDR1 is LNHDA and CDR2 SQIVND (reference sequence). V was clipped by 5 bases and J by 4 bases; unmatched bases: 7. The CDR3 length is 16 residues. The CDR3 nucleotides read TGTGCCAGTAGTTTTCAACTAGCGGGAGCTTACAATGAGCAGTTCTTC. Protein sequence: CASSFQLAGAYNEQFF. Using reference TRBV19 and TRBJ2-1 for the parts outside the CDR3, the full variable domain is DGGITQSPKYLFRKEGQNVTLSCEQNLNHDAMYWYRQDPGQGLRLIYYSQIVNDFQKGDIAEGYSVSREKKESFPLTVTSAQKNPTAFYLCASSFQLAGAYNEQFFGPGTRLTVL.

Many counts were recorded for this clonotype. The V and J genes are TRBV3-1 and TRBJ1-2, with a tentative D call TRBD1 (5 bases). Trimming pared 1 base from V and 4 bases from J, leaving 16 bases between. This CDR3 has 16 amino acids. Germline values: CDR1 LGHDT, CDR2 YNNKEL (reference sequence). CDR3 DNA sequence: TGTGCCAGCAGCCAAGTCGGAGGGGATCCGAGCTATGGCTACACCTTC. Translation: CASSQVGGDPSYGYTF.

This clonotype was seen many times. The genes are TRBV3-1 and TRBJ1-2; TRBD1 matches at 10 bases. Trimming at V came to 4 bases and at J to 6 bases, leaving 2 bases not matched to a gene. The germline V gene encodes CDR1 LGHDT and CDR2 YNNKEL (reference sequence). The CDR3 totals 13 residues. CDR3 loop: CASSRGTGDGYTF. CDR3 sequence (DNA): TGTGCCAGCAGCCGCGGGACAGGGGATGGCTACACCTTC.

The rearrangement uses TRBV4-3 and TRBJ2-1; 8 bases map to TRBD1. V shed 1 base and J 3 bases; nucleotides not matched to a gene: 17. CDR3 length: 20 amino acids. Germline CDR1 and CDR2: LGHNA and YSLEER. The CDR3 here is CASSQGTYWDRLKLYNEQFF. The CDR3, as DNA: TGCGCCAGCAGCCAAGGGACTTATTGGGACAGGCTGAAACTCTACAATGAGCAGTTCTTC.

This clonotype was seen only a few times. CDR3: CASSQVLTGPNTEAFF. Here the CDR3 DNA reads TGCGCCAGCAGCCAAGTTCTCACAGGACCAAACACTGAAGCTTTCTTT. The chain uses TRBV4-3 and TRBJ1-1, with D tentatively TRBD1 (5 bases). CDR3 length: 16 amino acids. Trimming removed 1 base from V and 2 bases from J, with 14 bases in between. Germline-derived CDR1 and CDR2 are LGHNA and YSLEER.